Sequencing of this T cell receptor (beta chain) was carried out in a study of response to subunit inactivated influenza vaccine (dated by TCRdb to the late 2010s). About the investigation overall: The study used deep quantitative T cell receptor repertoire profiling to track responses to a trivalent subunit inactivated influenza vaccine.

V gives up 5 bases and J gives up 7 bases, and the segment between their germline ends measures 15 bases. Inclusive of the bounding cysteine and phenylalanine, the CDR3 is 12 residues long. The retained sequence is limited to the CDR3, 36 bases, with the frame set at the first base. CDR1 DFQATT and CDR2 SNEGSKA are derived from the germline V gene (reference sequence). Overall study results and their limits: According to the authors, only a limited number of new T cells may be recruited by each seasonal influenza vaccination.

The library was obtained by RT-PCR. The sequencer was an Illumina HiSeq 2500. TCRdb trimmed the raw reads at Q25, called clones with MiXCR and kept productive beta chains. Records with the same CDR3 protein are collapsed into one entry carrying the most frequent genes and DNA. The sample data list approximately 530,000 distinct CDR3 sequences, and 10% to 15% of these were observed just once. The ten biggest clones cover roughly 14% of the sample. The intended sense of this specimen's time point label: around 45 days after influenza vaccine administration. Details on this clonotype: This receptor's antigen is unknown. Base qualities are not at hand, and no much larger clone is one base apart.

The clonotype originates from a man aged 45-60 years who received an inactivated influenza vaccine. Donor details come from another sample of the same person, matched by shared clones. The chain is assembled from TRBV20-1 and TRBJ2-7; TRBD2 is a weak D gene call, 5 bases matching. The sequencing used PBMCs from blood, collected 45 days after vaccination. DNA sequence: TGCAGTGCTCAAAGCGGCCTCGAGGAGCAGTACTTC. It translates as CSAQSGLEEQYF.